The T cell receptor beta chain described here comes from a study of cytomegalovirus exposure and HLA in healthy donors. Study conclusions and caveats: Using the classifier, cytomegalovirus status was reportedly diagnosed with high specificity and sensitivity. The authors later found most CMV-associated TCR beta chains appeared HLA-restricted.

Turning to this clone: Antigen unknown.

Amplification used 60 Vbeta primers and 13 Jbeta primers. Sequencing used immunoSEQ multiplex PCR; TCRdb keeps in-frame clones, though not all of them. The table for this sample gives 100,000 to 150,000 clones. Per germline, CDR1 SGHDT and CDR2 YYEEEE. The CDR3 has 15 amino acids. Sequenced material: PBMCs. The chain employs TRBV5-6 and TRBJ1-3, with D uncertain. The DNA end is more similar to TRBJ2-2, so the J call may be wrong. This clonotype was sampled from a man aged 18 to 30 in good health and CMV-seronegative. The CDR3 loop reads CASRRGPTLPGELFF. The CDR3 DNA sequence: TGTGCCAGCAGACGCGGACCCACCCTCCCCGGGGAGCTGTTTTTT.